The 28 T cell receptor beta chains reported below all come from one sample, sequenced in a study of T cells in women clearing cervical HPV infection (dated by TCRdb to the late 2010s). Library construction relied on the immunoSEQ multiplex PCR assay. TCRdb took this table from immuneACCESS and kept in-frame rearrangements with V and J called. Such tables lack part of the clones; where checked against another copy, unresolved V genes explain under half of the gap, and the rest is unexplained. This sample's table contains some 21,000 clones. The top ten hold roughly 2.6% of the sample. The sequenced sample consisted of blood buffy coat. The source of these receptors is a woman between 18 and 75 years old with a cervical HPV16 infection that either progressed to CIN3+ or cleared (not recorded which).

Note on this clone: The missing CDR3 end, 3 residues past where the read stops, is filled in from the germline J gene. The chain carries TRBV2 and TRBJ2-7; 10 nucleotides match TRBD2. The CDR3 has 14 residues. Germline V gene sequence: CDR1 SNHLY, CDR2 FYNNEI. Trimming took 8 bases from V and 2 from J; bases not matched to a gene: 6. The CDR3 sequence: CASRLAGGTYEQYF. The CDR3 DNA, read in part, is TGTGCCAGCCGGTTAGCGGGAGGCACCTACGAG.

Comments on this clone: The read ends 3 residues early relative to the CDR3; the germline J gene fills the gap. This chain connects TRBV2 to TRBJ2-2, with D perhaps TRBD1 (6 bases). The CDR3 covers 15 residues. V dropped 5 bases and J dropped 1 base, with 11 bases sitting between them. Germline V gene lookup returns CDR1 SNHLY and CDR2 FYNNEI. Incomplete CDR3 DNA: TGTGCCAGCAGTTTACAGGGTTTGAACACCGGGGAG. It is translated as CASSLQGLNTGE. The full CDR3 protein is CASSLQGLNTGELFF.

As to this clone: The read gets to within 3 residues of the CDR3 end, and the germline J gene fills in the rest. This chain links TRBV2 with TRBJ2-3, with D hard to call. The CDR3 has 13 amino acids. Germline CDR1 is SNHLY and CDR2 is FYNNEI. Partial CDR3 DNA: TGTGCCAGCAGTGACTTTAGCAATCAGCCG. Protein sequence: CASSDFSNQP. The whole CDR3 is CASSDFSNQPQYF.

On this clone: The read ends 3 residues early relative to the CDR3; the germline J gene fills the gap. V is TRBV6-1 and J is TRBJ2-2; TRBD1 is a possible D gene (6 bases). The CDR3 is 18 residues long. CDR1 MNHNS and CDR2 SASEGT come from the germline V gene. The part of the CDR3 DNA that was read is TGTGCCAGCAGTGAAGTAGTATGGACAGACGCAACTAATGAAAAG. Its protein product is CASSEVVWTDATNEK. The whole CDR3 protein is CASSEVVWTDATNEKLFF.

Concerning this clone: The read terminates 3 residues ahead of where the CDR3 ends, so the germline J gene completes it. The rearrangement uses TRBV10-2 and TRBJ2-5; perhaps TRBD2 as D (6 bases). V was pared by 0 bases and J by 3 bases, with 14 bases between. The CDR3 is made up of 16 amino acids. CDR1 is WSHSY, CDR2 SAAADI, per germline. The CDR3 bases that were read are TGCGCCAGCAGTGAGTCAAGACTAGTGGGAGAAGAGACC. Translation gives CASSESRLVGEET. The whole CDR3 region reads CASSESRLVGEETQYF.

Concerning this clone: The sequenced fragment ends 3 residues before the CDR3 boundary, so the rest is inferred from the germline J gene. J is TRBJ2-2 and V is TRBV7-6; tentative D call: TRBD1 (6 bases). V shed 5 bases and J shed 4 bases, with 17 bases lying between them. The CDR3 sequence is 16 residues long. The V gene's germline CDR1 is SGHVS and CDR2 FNYEAQ. The sequenced CDR3 bases are TGTGCCAGCAGCCCAAGGCAGGGGCGATCCACCGGGGAG. The encoded protein is CASSPRQGRSTGE. The whole CDR3 sequence reads CASSPRQGRSTGELFF.

The sequenced CDR3 bases are TGCAGTTATAAACTGACACTGCAAGAGACC. Its translation is CSYKLTLQET. In full, the CDR3 is CSYKLTLQETQYF. The genes are TRBV20-1 and TRBJ2-5; D gene unclear. The read ends 3 residues shy of where the CDR3 ends; the end is completed using the germline J gene. CDR3 size: 13 residues. Germline-derived CDR1 and CDR2 are DFQATT and SNEGSKA (reference sequence). V lost 8 bases and J 2 bases, leaving 15 bases between the germline ends.

To note about this clone: Coverage ceases 3 residues before the CDR3 finishes, and the germline J gene fills in the end. V is TRBV11-2 and J is TRBJ2-3; D unresolved. V shed 4 bases and J shed 2 bases, with 10 bases lying between them. There are 14 residues in the CDR3. In germline, CDR1 is SGHAT, CDR2 FQNNGV. CDR3 in amino acids: CASSSILPTDTQYF. CDR3 DNA, as far as it was read: TGTGCCAGCAGCTCCATACTCCCCACAGATACG.

Concerning this clone itself: With the read ending 3 residues before the CDR3 end, the germline J gene is used to fill in that end. This chain joins TRBV10-3 and TRBJ2-1, with 9 bases aligning to TRBD1. Losses at the gene ends were 6 bases for V and 6 bases for J; bases not matched to a gene: 15. The CDR3 consists of 17 residues. Per germline, CDR1 ENHRY and CDR2 SYGVKD. The CDR3 sequence: CAISGSFRDREGNEQFF. Incomplete CDR3 DNA: TGTGCCATCAGCGGCTCTTTTCGGGACAGGGAAGGCAATGAG.

Concerning this clone itself: With the read ending 3 residues before the CDR3 end, the germline J gene is used to fill in that end. The V call is TRBV29-1, the J call TRBJ1-2; 7 bases fit TRBD1. Germline CDR1 and CDR2: SQVTM and ANQGSEA. The CDR3 is 12 amino acids. The DNA read from the CDR3 is TGCAGCGTCCACGGATCAGGGGGAGGC. This sequence encodes CSVHGSGGG. The full CDR3 sequence reads CSVHGSGGGYTF.

Comment on this clone: The observed sequence ends 3 residues before the CDR3 terminus, with the missing tail filled in from the germline J gene. V gene TRBV5-4 combines with J gene TRBJ1-1; 12 nucleotides align to TRBD1. The germline CDR1 and CDR2 sequences are SGHNT and YYREEE (reference sequence). With 5 bases clipped from V and 2 bases from J, the junction kept 4 bases outside the gene matches. The CDR3 is 15 residues long. The CDR3 loop reads CASRPGTGGNTEAFF. The sequenced CDR3 bases are TGTGCCAGCAGACCCGGGACAGGGGGCAACACTGAA.

Regarding this clone: The read ends 3 residues shy of where the CDR3 ends; the end is completed using the germline J gene. The chain couples TRBV29-1 to TRBJ2-7, with 7 nucleotides matching TRBD2. Trimming cost V 7 bases and J 3 bases; bases outside gene matches: 12. Germline V gene sequence: CDR1 SQVTM, CDR2 ANQGSEA. The CDR3 contains 14 residues. CDR3 DNA, as far as it was read: TGCAGCGCCAAAGGGCTAGCGGACAACTACGAG. Its translation: CSAKGLADNYE. The whole CDR3 region reads CSAKGLADNYEQYF.

As to this clone: The CDR3 extends 3 residues past the end of the read, so its final part is completed from the germline J gene. This chain links TRBV2 with TRBJ2-3; weak D call: TRBD2 (5 bases). Germline V gene data show CDR1 as SNHLY and CDR2 as FYNNEI. The CDR3 loop spans 14 amino acids. This CDR3 reads CASRVLRGQETQYF. Partial CDR3 DNA: TGTGCCAGCAGAGTCCTACGAGGGCAAGAGACG.

With respect to this clone: The read halts 3 residues ahead of the CDR3 end, with the missing end drawn from the germline J gene. This chain connects TRBV14 to TRBJ1-3; 11 bases agree with TRBD1. CDR1 is SGHDN, CDR2 FVKESK, per germline. This CDR3 is built from 16 residues. J gave up 0 bases and V 4 bases, and 2 bases lay outside the gene matches. The CDR3 spells CASSRTGGVSGNTIYF. The part of the CDR3 DNA that was read is TGTGCCAGCAGCCGGACAGGGGGCGTCTCTGGAAACACC.

Details on this clone: The DNA ends 3 residues before the CDR3 does, and the rest of the CDR3 is filled in from the germline J gene. The chain recombines TRBV2 with TRBJ1-2, with no clear D. From germline, CDR1 is SNHLY and CDR2 FYNNEI. The V and J ends lost 7 bases and 4 bases respectively, with 16 bases between them. The CDR3 sequence is 14 residues long. The sequenced part of the CDR3 DNA is TGTGCCAGCATGATGGCCGGTAGGGTCTATGGC. This sequence encodes CASMMAGRVYG. The whole CDR3 region reads CASMMAGRVYGYTF.

Turning to this clone: The CDR3 end is not reached by the read, which stops 3 residues before it; the germline J gene fills it in. The chain combines TRBV29-1 with TRBJ2-2, with D maybe TRBD2 (5 bases). This CDR3 spans 13 amino acids. Germline CDR1 is SQVTM and CDR2 is ANQGSEA. Between the trimmed V and J ends, which lost 4 bases and 6 bases, there was a span of 12 bases. The CDR3 spells CSVGRGSAGELFF. The sequenced part of the CDR3 DNA is TGCAGCGTTGGCCGGGGAAGCGCCGGGGAG.

A note on this clone: The read falls 3 residues short of the CDR3 end, and the missing part is taken from the germline J gene. The chain links TRBV7-2 to TRBJ2-5, with 9 bases lining up with TRBD2. The ends lost 6 bases at V and 5 bases at J; junction bases unmatched: 7. CDR1 SGHTA and CDR2 FQGNSA come from the germline V gene. The CDR3 sequence is 14 residues long. The CDR3 DNA, read in part, is TGTGCCAGCAGACGACTAGCGGCCTCCGAGACC. This gives the protein CASRRLAASET. The CDR3 in full is CASRRLAASETQYF. Using reference TRBV7-2 and TRBJ2-5 for the parts outside the CDR3, the full variable domain is GAGVSQSPSNKVTEKGKDVELRCDPISGHTALYWYRQSLGQGLEFLIYFQGNSAPDKSGLPSDRFSAERTGGSVSTLTIQRTQQEDSAVYLCASRRLAASETQYFGPGTRLLVL.

On this clone itself: The CDR3 is cut off 3 residues early in the read; its end comes from the germline J gene. The chain employs TRBV11-2 and TRBJ1-4; TRBD1 aligns across 9 bases. The CDR3 consists of 15 residues. Germline V lookup: CDR1 SGHAT, CDR2 FQNNGV. Incomplete CDR3 DNA: TGTGCCAGCAGCCCCGGGACAGGGCTTAATTCACCA. Protein sequence: CASSPGTGLNSP. The full-length CDR3 reads as CASSPGTGLNSPLFF.

On this clone itself: The read comes to an end 3 residues before the CDR3 does, leaving the germline J gene to fill in the end. V gene TRBV4-1 combines with J gene TRBJ2-7; the D gene is possibly TRBD1 (6 bases). Per the germline V gene, CDR1 is MGHRA and CDR2 is YSYEKL. The V gene lost 1 base and the J gene lost 6 bases, with 10 bases spanning the gap. The CDR3 has 13 amino acids. The part of the CDR3 DNA that was read is TGCGCCAGCAGCCAAGTACCAGGGGTCGAG. Translating it yields CASSQVPGVE. In full, the CDR3 is CASSQVPGVEQYF.

The DNA read from the CDR3 is TGTGCCAGCAGTGGGACTAGCGGGTACAATGAG. Translated, it gives CASSGTSGYNE. The full CDR3 sequence reads CASSGTSGYNEQFF. The rearrangement links TRBV28 to TRBJ2-1, with 12 bases aligning to TRBD2. From the germline J gene comes the end of the CDR3, since the read stops 3 residues before it. The CDR3 has 14 amino acids. CDR1 is MDHEN and CDR2 is SYDVKM in the germline V gene. The J segment lost 4 bases and the V segment lost 5 bases, leaving 0 bases of the junction unmatched.

For this clone: The CDR3 end lies 3 residues beyond the end of the read and is filled in from the germline J gene. The chain uses TRBV5-6 and TRBJ2-2; TRBD1 aligns across 8 bases. The CDR3 covers 15 residues. From germline, CDR1 is SGHDT and CDR2 YYEEEE. The sequenced CDR3 bases are TGTGCCAGCAGTCCCCAGGACAGGGCGGAGGAAAAG. Protein sequence: CASSPQDRAEEK. The CDR3 in full is CASSPQDRAEEKLFF.

CDR3 in amino acids: CASSQLGPYEQYF. The covered CDR3 bases are TGTGCCAGCAGCCAGCTAGGTCCCTACGAG. The V gene is TRBV3-1 (or the pseudogene TRBV3-2), the J gene TRBJ2-7; D call uncertain. The read is 3 residues too short to cover the CDR3 end, so that end is filled in from the germline J gene. The length of the CDR3 is 13 residues. In germline, CDR1 is LGHDT, CDR2 YNNKEL (reference sequence). V was cut by 3 bases and J by 2 bases, with 8 bases left in between.

Of note for this clone: The read comes to an end 3 residues before the CDR3 does, leaving the germline J gene to fill in the end. The chain links TRBV18 to TRBJ2-5, with 12 bases identical to TRBD1. The CDR3 totals 16 residues. Germline V gene sequence: CDR1 KGHSH, CDR2 LQKENI. V was clipped by 5 bases and J by 4 bases; unmatched bases: 8. CDR3 DNA, as far as it was read: TGTGCCAGCTCAGGGGGACAGGGGGCGCGAGGAGAGACC. Protein: CASSGGQGARGET. The CDR3 reads in full as CASSGGQGARGETQYF.

A note on this clone: The read is 3 residues too short to cover the CDR3 end, so that end is filled in from the germline J gene. V is TRBV28 and J is TRBJ1-6; possibly TRBD1 for D (6 bases). V lost 6 bases and J lost 10, with 10 bases in between. The CDR3 has 12 residues. CDR1 is MDHEN, CDR2 SYDVKM, per germline. The CDR3: CASRTGRSPLHF. Partial CDR3 DNA: TGTGCCAGCAGAACAGGGAGATCACCC.

In the case of this clone: The read terminates 3 residues before the CDR3 end, so the remaining end is supplied by the germline J gene. This chain uses TRBV30 with TRBJ2-7; 7 bases are shared with TRBD2. The trim removed 6 bases at V and 1 base at J, leaving 0 bases unmatched. This CDR3 contains 11 residues. Germline-derived CDR1 and CDR2 are GTSNPN and SVGIG (reference sequence). Partial CDR3 DNA: TGTGCCTGCGGGGGGTCCTACGAG. As protein: CACGGSYE. The entire CDR3 reads CACGGSYEQYF. The entire variable domain, with the rest obtained from reference TRBV30 and TRBJ2-7, is as follows: SQTIHQWPATLVQPVGSPLSLECTVEGTSNPNLYWYRQAAGRGLQLLFYSVGIGQISSEVPQNLSASRPQDRQFILSSKKLLLSDSGFYLCACGGSYEQYFGPGTRLTVT.

As concerns this clone: The DNA ends 3 residues before the CDR3 does, and the rest of the CDR3 is filled in from the germline J gene. This chain connects TRBV19 to TRBJ2-1; 8 bases line up with TRBD2. CDR1 and CDR2 from the germline V gene are LNHDA and SQIVND (reference sequence). V was clipped by 6 bases and J by 2 bases; unmatched bases: 6. The CDR3 covers 15 residues. The CDR3 bases that were read are TGTGCCAGTAGACGGGAGGGGGGGGCCTACAATGAG. Its protein product is CASRREGGAYNE. The whole CDR3 reads CASRREGGAYNEQFF.

As concerns this clone: The read halts 3 residues ahead of the CDR3 end, with the missing end drawn from the germline J gene. The chain is built from TRBV20-1 and TRBJ2-1, with 10 bases that match TRBD2. Trimming removed 3 bases from V and 4 bases from J; junction bases left unmatched: 9. The CDR3 covers 16 residues. Germline assignment: CDR1 DFQATT and CDR2 SNEGSKA (reference sequence). The sequenced CDR3 bases are TGCAGTGCTAGTCCTAGCGGGGGCCTTAGATACAATGAG. Protein: CSASPSGGLRYNE. The full CDR3 protein reads CSASPSGGLRYNEQFF.

Comment on this clone: Read coverage stops 3 residues before the CDR3 terminus; the germline J gene supplies the remainder. The chain is built from TRBV19 and TRBJ1-2; D gene ambiguous. The CDR3 sequence is 19 residues long. Germline V lookup: CDR1 LNHDA, CDR2 SQIVND (reference sequence). The chain's CDR3 is CASSTSPLSGRPSYNDYTF. The DNA read from the CDR3 is TGTGCCAGTAGTACTTCACCCCTAAGCGGGAGGCCCTCCTACAATGAC.